Presented here are 14 T cell receptor beta chains from one specimen sequenced in a study of vaccination effects on CD4 cells after COVID-19 (dated by TCRdb to the early 2020s). In the ViraFEST assay, PBMC were stimulated with viral peptide pools, and antigen-specific CD4+ T cell clonotypes were then identified by expansion using TCR sequencing. After around 10 days of culture, CD4+ T cells were isolated with the EasySep CD4+ T cell isolation kit. Two doses of either the BNT162b2 or the mRNA-1273 mRNA SARS-CoV-2 vaccine were administered to participants. Libraries came from the immunoSEQ multiplex PCR assay. TCRdb obtained this table from immuneACCESS and retained in-frame rearrangements with V and J assigned. These tables miss some clones; where compared with another copy, unresolved V genes account for less than half of the shortfall, and the remainder is unexplained. The sample includes tens of thousands of clones, with around 82% observed a single time. About 1.4% of the sample is taken by the ten largest.

The antigens for these receptors are not known. This sample comprised CD4+ T cells from PBMCs cultured with HCoV-NL63 spike peptides, obtained after COVID-19 vaccination. The label giving this sample's cell subset or site can be read as: HCoV-NL63 spike overlapping peptide pool stimulation. The receptors were gathered from a human donor who received a COVID-19 vaccine. Some clones in this sample may be carry-over from other donors' samples.

V gene TRBV7-3 combines with J gene TRBJ2-1; no definite D call. This CDR3 is 13 amino acids long. Between the trimmed V and J ends, which lost 5 bases and 4 bases, there was a span of 9 bases. Germline assignment: CDR1 SGHTA and CDR2 FQGTGA. CDR3 amino acids: CASSEHRYNEQFF. CDR3 in DNA: TGTGCCAGCAGCGAACACAGATACAATGAGCAGTTCTTC.

The chain is built from TRBV3-1 (or the pseudogene TRBV3-2) and TRBJ2-5; 8 nucleotides match TRBD2. Germline assignment: CDR1 LGHDT and CDR2 YNNKEL (reference sequence). The J segment lost 8 bases and the V segment lost 7 bases, leaving 9 bases of the junction unmatched. This CDR3 is built from 13 residues. CDR3 nucleotide sequence: TGTGCCAGCACCCCGGGGGCGGGGGGAACCCAGTACTTC. It translates to CASTPGAGGTQYF.

The chain couples TRBV30 to TRBJ2-5; D gene ambiguous. Trimming removed 2 bases from V and 4 bases from J, with 11 bases in between. This CDR3 has 13 residues. The germline CDR1 and CDR2 sequences are GTSNPN and SVGIG (reference sequence). CDR3 amino acids: CAWSIILAETQYF. In DNA form, the CDR3 reads TGTGCCTGGAGTATAATACTTGCAGAGACCCAGTACTTC. Drawing the rest from reference TRBV30 and TRBJ2-5, the complete variable domain is SQTIHQWPATLVQPVGSPLSLECTVEGTSNPNLYWYRQAAGRGLQLLFYSVGIGQISSEVPQNLSASRPQDRQFILSSKKLLLSDSGFYLCAWSIILAETQYFGPGTRLLVL.

The chain couples TRBV6-6 to TRBJ1-1, with D perhaps TRBD1 (5 bases). The V and J ends lost 7 bases and 2 bases respectively, with 14 bases between them. CDR1 and CDR2 (germline): MNHNY, SVGAGI (reference sequence). This CDR3 has 14 amino acids. The CDR3 reads CASTSGGTNTEAFF. CDR3 bases: TGTGCCAGCACCTCTGGGGGGACTAACACTGAAGCTTTCTTT.

This clone was observed a handful of times. This sequence joins TRBV3-1 (or the pseudogene TRBV3-2) and TRBJ2-4, with 8 nucleotides matching TRBD1. With 4 bases clipped from V and 3 bases from J, the junction kept 5 bases outside the gene matches. Germline lookup yields CDR1 LGHDT and CDR2 YNNKEL (reference sequence). The CDR3 runs to 15 residues. CDR3 DNA sequence: TGTGCCAGCAGCCCGCAGGGGGCCGGCAAAAACATTCAGTACTTC. This sequence encodes CASSPQGAGKNIQYF.

The V gene is TRBV5-8, the J gene TRBJ1-5; maybe TRBD1 (6 bases). This CDR3 has 14 residues. The V end was cut by 3 bases, the J end by 2 bases, with 9 bases between. Looked up from germline, CDR1 is SGHTS and CDR2 is YDEGEE. For the CDR3, the DNA is TGTGCCAGCAGCTCAAGGACAGGCAATCAGCCCCAGCATTTT. Amino acids: CASSSRTGNQPQHF.

This sequence joins TRBV28 and TRBJ2-1; unclear D gene. Germline loops: CDR1 MDHEN, CDR2 SYDVKM. The CDR3 has 15 residues. V gave up 3 bases and J gave up 6 bases, with 15 bases separating them. Here the CDR3 DNA reads TGTGCCAGCAGTTTGCCCCAGATTAACTCCAATGAGCAGTTCTTC. It translates to CASSLPQINSNEQFF.

This chain joins TRBV18 and TRBJ1-5, with D perhaps matching TRBD1 (5 bases). This CDR3 has 13 residues. V dropped 3 bases and J dropped 7 bases, with 10 bases sitting between them. The germline CDR1 and CDR2 sequences are KGHSH and LQKENI. The CDR3 spells CASSPGPEQPQHF. The CDR3 DNA reads as TGTGCCAGCTCACCGGGGCCAGAGCAGCCCCAGCATTTT.

V is TRBV12-5 and J is TRBJ1-3; D unresolved. The germline CDR1 and CDR2 sequences are LGHNT and FRNRAP. The CDR3 consists of 15 residues. Between the trimmed V and J ends, which lost 0 bases and 7 bases, there was a span of 13 bases. The CDR3 is CASGLVKGGANTIYF. CDR3 nucleotide sequence: TGTGCTAGTGGTTTGGTAAAGGGCGGCGCTAACACCATATATTTT.

The rearrangement links TRBV5-1 to TRBJ2-5, with a weak D call TRBD1 (6 bases). CDR3 length equals 14 residues. Germline V gene data show CDR1 as SGHRS and CDR2 as YFSETQ. The germline V and J ends were trimmed by 4 bases and 5 bases, with 15 bases remaining between them. The CDR3 region is CASSEQGSLETQYF. CDR3 nucleotide sequence: TGCGCCAGCAGCGAACAGGGATCGTTGGAGACCCAGTACTTC.

This sequence joins TRBV24-1 and TRBJ2-3, with 8 bases fitting TRBD2. With 9 bases clipped from V and 2 bases from J, the junction kept 6 bases outside the gene matches. CDR3 length: 14 amino acids. Germline CDR1 is KGHDR and CDR2 is SFDVKD. The DNA for the CDR3 is TGTGCCACCGATAGCGGGGCTCACACAGATACGCAGTATTTT. This encodes CATDSGAHTDTQYF.

The J gene is TRBJ2-3, the V gene TRBV2, with D possibly being TRBD1 or TRBD2 (5 bases each). The CDR3 is made up of 16 amino acids. Germline V gives CDR1 SNHLY, CDR2 FYNNEI. Between the trimmed V and J ends, which lost 3 bases and 3 bases, there was a span of 16 bases. CDR3 coding DNA: TGTGCCAGCAGTGATTTGAGGGGAGTGGGGACAGATACGCAGTATTTT. Protein product: CASSDLRGVGTDTQYF.

V usage is TRBV2 and J usage is TRBJ1-2; 8 bases align to TRBD1. CDR3 size: 16 residues. Trimming removed 1 base from V and 3 bases from J; junction bases left unmatched: 7. Germline V gene sequence: CDR1 SNHLY, CDR2 FYNNEI. CDR3 residues: CASSEDGTGKYYGYTF. In DNA, the CDR3 is TGTGCCAGCAGTGAAGATGGGACAGGCAAGTACTATGGCTACACCTTC.

The rearrangement links TRBV11-3 to TRBJ1-1, with D possibly being TRBD1 (5 bases). V lost 3 bases and J 1 base, leaving 24 bases between the germline ends. This CDR3 region has 19 residues. Germline V gene data show CDR1 as SGHNT and CDR2 as YENEEA. Written as DNA, the CDR3 is TGTGCCAGCAGCTTCACCTCAGGGAGCGCCGGAGGGGAGAACACTGAAGCTTTCTTT. Residues: CASSFTSGSAGGENTEAFF.